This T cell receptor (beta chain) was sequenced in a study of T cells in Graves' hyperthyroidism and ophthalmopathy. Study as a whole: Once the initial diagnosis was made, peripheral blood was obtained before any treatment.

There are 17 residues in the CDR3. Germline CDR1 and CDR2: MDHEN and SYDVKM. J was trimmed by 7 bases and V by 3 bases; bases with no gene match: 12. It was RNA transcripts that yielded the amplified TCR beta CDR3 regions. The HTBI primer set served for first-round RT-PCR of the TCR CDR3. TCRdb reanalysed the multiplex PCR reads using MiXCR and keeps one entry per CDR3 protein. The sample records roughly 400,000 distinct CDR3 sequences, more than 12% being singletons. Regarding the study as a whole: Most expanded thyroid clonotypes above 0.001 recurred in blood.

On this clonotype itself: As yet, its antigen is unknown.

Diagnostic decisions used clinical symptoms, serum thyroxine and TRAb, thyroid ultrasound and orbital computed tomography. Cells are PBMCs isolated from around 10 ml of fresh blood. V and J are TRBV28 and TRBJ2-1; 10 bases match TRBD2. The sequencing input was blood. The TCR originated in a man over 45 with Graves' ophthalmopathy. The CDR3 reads CASSFSAGGLVRNEQFF. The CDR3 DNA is TGTGCCAGCAGTTTTTCAGCGGGAGGGCTGGTTAGGAATGAGCAGTTCTTC.